These 17 T cell receptor beta chains originate from one sample sequenced in a study of cytomegalovirus exposure and HLA in healthy donors. The PCR was carried out with 60 Vbeta primers and 13 Jbeta primers. Here immunoSEQ multiplex PCR was the method, and the copy in TCRdb shows in-frame clones only, minus some. The table has 95,000 to 150,000 clones, approximately 76% seen once. What was sequenced was PBMCs. The receptors shown here come from a man between 60 and 75 years old in good health and CMV-seropositive.

The rearrangement links TRBV5-1 to TRBJ2-7, with 12 nucleotides matching TRBD2. This CDR3 is 15 amino acids long. Trimming took 0 bases from V and 7 from J; bases not matched to a gene: 5. Per the germline V gene, CDR1 is SGHRS and CDR2 is YFSETQ. Written as DNA, the CDR3 is TGCGCCAGCAGCTTGGGGCTAGCGGGGGGGCGAGAGCAGTACTTC. Its translation: CASSLGLAGGREQYF.

The V gene is TRBV5-4, the J gene TRBJ1-6; no definite D call. Germline values: CDR1 SGHNT, CDR2 YYREEE (reference sequence). Trimming removed 4 bases at V and 7 bases at J, with 18 bases between. The CDR3 consists of 16 residues. Here the CDR3 reads CASSIAGRIGNSPLHF. The CDR3 bases are TGTGCCAGCAGCATCGCCGGGAGGATCGGGAATTCACCCCTCCACTTT.

This chain links TRBV15 with TRBJ1-4; D gene uncertain. Trimming pared 1 base from V and 5 bases from J, leaving 11 bases between. Germline CDR1 is LNHNV and CDR2 is YYDKDF (reference sequence). The CDR3 is 15 residues long. The CDR3 is CATSRVSGENEKLFF. DNA for the CDR3: TGTGCCACCAGCAGAGTGTCCGGTGAGAATGAAAAACTGTTTTTT.

This clone was seen only once. The genes are TRBV6-5 and TRBJ2-7; 7 positions match TRBD2. From germline, CDR1 is MNHEY and CDR2 SVGAGI. The V gene end was trimmed by 2 bases and the J gene end by 2 bases; junction bases not matched to a gene: 3. The CDR3 extends over 14 amino acids. This CDR3 reads CASSYGLAAYEQYF. CDR3 nucleotide sequence: TGTGCCAGCAGTTACGGGCTAGCGGCCTACGAGCAGTACTTC.

The J gene is TRBJ2-3, the V gene TRBV9, with TRBD2 identical over 8 bases. Germline V gene data show CDR1 as SGDLS and CDR2 as YYNGEE. This CDR3 contains 15 residues. V was pared by 0 bases and J by 5 bases, with 5 bases of the junction left unmatched. CDR3 nucleotides: TGTGCCAGCAGCGTAGCGGGAGGGCGGATAGATACGCAGTATTTT. Translation gives CASSVAGGRIDTQYF.

This clone has only one observation. V gene TRBV5-1 combines with J gene TRBJ2-6, with D possibly being TRBD1 (5 bases). Germline CDR1 SGHRS, CDR2 YFSETQ. Trimming took 1 base from V and 2 from J, leaving 16 bases between them. This CDR3 has 18 residues. The CDR3: CASSLMSGFGPGANVLTF. The CDR3 DNA reads TGCGCCAGCAGCTTGATGTCAGGGTTCGGTCCTGGGGCCAACGTCCTGACTTTC.

This clone was counted between two and nine times. The J gene is TRBJ2-5, the V gene TRBV5-8, with D hard to call. CDR3 length: 14 amino acids. Germline V CDR1 and CDR2: SGHTS, YDEGEE. V was clipped by 3 bases and J by 0 bases, with 9 bases between them. CDR3 sequence reads: CASSSRLYQETQYF. In DNA, the CDR3 is TGTGCCAGCAGCTCGCGGCTGTACCAAGAGACCCAGTACTTC. The full variable domain, rest sourced from reference TRBV5-8 and TRBJ2-5, is EAGVTQSPTHLIKTRGQQATLRCSPISGHTSVYWYQQALGLGLQFLLWYDEGEERNRGNFPPRFSGRQFPNYSSELNVNALELEDSALYLCASSSRLYQETQYFGPGTRLLVL.

The rearrangement uses TRBV5-6 and TRBJ1-6, with 9 bases aligning to TRBD1. The CDR3 contains 16 residues. With 4 bases clipped from V and 4 bases from J, the junction kept 6 bases outside the gene matches. Germline CDR1 and CDR2: SGHDT and YYEEEE. The DNA of the CDR3 is TGTGCCAGCAGCCCCGGGACAGGGAGATATAATTCACCCCTCCACTTT. It translates to CASSPGTGRYNSPLHF. The full variable domain, completed using reference TRBV5-6 and TRBJ1-6, is DAGVTQSPTHLIKTRGQQVTLRCSPKSGHDTVSWYQQALGQGPQFIFQYYEEEERQRGNFPDRFSGHQFPNYSSELNVNALLLGDSALYLCASSPGTGRYNSPLHFGNGTRLTVT.

About this clone itself: At one end, the junction sequence differs from germline, possibly due to a read error. The chain has TRBV7-9 and TRBJ1-1; a possible D gene is TRBD1 (6 bases). The CDR3 loop spans 13 amino acids. Germline V gene data show CDR1 as SEHNR and CDR2 as FQNEAQ (reference sequence). Here the CDR3 DNA reads TGTTCCAGCAGATGGGGACATAACACTGAAGCTTTCTTT. Amino acid sequence: CSSRWGHNTEAFF.

This clone was detected only a few times. V and J are TRBV7-9 and TRBJ2-3, with 10 bases fitting TRBD2. The CDR3 runs 14 residues. V dropped 5 bases and J dropped 4; count of bases not matched to a gene: 3. Germline V lookup: CDR1 SEHNR, CDR2 FQNEAQ (reference sequence). The CDR3 coding sequence is TGTGCCAGCAGCATTACTAGCGGGGCAGATACGCAGTATTTT. Its translation: CASSITSGADTQYF.

The rearrangement uses TRBV4-1 and TRBJ2-5; D perhaps matches TRBD1 (7 bases). Germline lookup yields CDR1 MGHRA and CDR2 YSYEKL. V was shortened by 0 bases and J by 7 bases, with 24 bases between the two germline ends. The CDR3 length is 18 residues. The CDR3 region is CASSQDSRQGWEAGTQYF. The CDR3, as DNA: TGCGCCAGCAGCCAAGACTCGAGACAGGGCTGGGAGGCTGGGACCCAGTACTTC.

This chain uses TRBV7-8 with TRBJ2-7; 7 bases match TRBD1. V shed 4 bases and J 4 bases; nucleotides not matched to a gene: 7. Germline CDR1 and CDR2: SGHVS and FQNEAQ. The CDR3 has 14 amino acids. This CDR3 reads CASSYPGGVYEQYF. CDR3 in DNA: TGTGCCAGCAGCTACCCAGGGGGAGTATACGAGCAGTACTTC.

This clone was seen just once. The V and J genes are TRBV19 and TRBJ2-7, with D possibly TRBD2 on 5 matching bases. The CDR3 length is 14 residues. Trimming took 7 bases from V and 2 from J, leaving 15 bases between them. Germline V lookup: CDR1 LNHDA, CDR2 SQIVND (reference sequence). The CDR3 DNA sequence: TGTGCCAGTACCAAGGGCGGGCCGCCCTACGAGCAGTACTTC. It yields the protein CASTKGGPPYEQYF.

The chain couples TRBV30 to TRBJ1-5; D is possibly TRBD1 (6 bases). The CDR3 covers 15 residues. CDR1 GTSNPN and CDR2 SVGIG come from the germline V gene (reference sequence). With 4 bases removed from V and 1 base from J, the gap between germline ends came to 14 bases. The CDR3 sequence is CAWTLSGESNQPQHF. The CDR3 coding sequence is TGTGCCTGGACCCTCTCAGGGGAGAGCAATCAGCCCCAGCATTTT.

This clone was observed a few times. V is TRBV28 and J is TRBJ2-2; TRBD2 agrees at 7 bases. Germline values: CDR1 MDHEN, CDR2 SYDVKM. V lost 6 bases, J lost 7 bases, and 2 bases stayed unmatched. This CDR3 has 12 amino acids. CDR3 in amino acids: CASRRTSGELFF. In DNA, the CDR3 is TGTGCCAGCAGGCGGACTAGCGGGGAGCTGTTTTTT.

V gene TRBV19 combines with J gene TRBJ1-5, with D uncertain. This CDR3 is 17 amino acids long. Germline values: CDR1 LNHDA, CDR2 SQIVND (reference sequence). V lost 1 base and J 2 bases, leaving 15 bases between the germline ends. CDR3 in DNA: TGTGCCAGTAGTATAGGCCCCGAAGGAGGGCGCAATCAGCCCCAGCATTTT. Translated, it gives CASSIGPEGGRNQPQHF.

V is TRBV2 and J is TRBJ2-1; weak D call: TRBD1 (6 bases). V was shortened by 7 bases and J by 7 bases, with 20 bases between the two germline ends. Per the germline V gene, CDR1 is SNHLY and CDR2 is FYNNEI. The CDR3 is made up of 15 amino acids. CDR3 residues: CASTPNPTGSNEQFF. In nucleotides, the CDR3 is TGTGCCAGCACCCCTAACCCCACAGGGAGTAATGAGCAGTTCTTC.